This T cell receptor (beta chain) was sequenced for a study of blood T cell repertoires in COVID-19. On the study more broadly: COVID-19 samples collected from the United States, Italy and Spain covered acute and convalescent phases. Sample material is recorded as cDNA or gDNA derived from T cells, B-cell-depleted T cells, or PBMCs.

Study processing details: Reference gene primers were amplified, and this amplification served to estimate nucleated cell counts. The assay was immunoSEQ multiplex PCR, and TCRdb's table has in-frame clones only and misses some. That table supplies the V and J calls and clone size; D and trimming were determined from the DNA. Among 200,000 or so clones listed, approximately 79% were seen once. V gave up 0 bases and J gave up 4 bases, with 14 bases separating them. The CDR3 sequence is 16 residues long. Germline CDR1 reads SGHVS; CDR2 reads FNYEAQ. The sequence was obtained from a man in his fifties or sixties with active or convalescent COVID-19. This rearrangement joins TRBV7-6 to TRBJ2-3; perhaps TRBD1 as D (7 bases). The sequenced sample was peripheral blood. The CDR3 nucleotides are TGTGCCAGCAGCTTAGCGCTCGCCAGGGGGGCAGATACGCAGTATTTT. This sequence encodes CASSLALARGADTQYF. Looking up the rest from reference TRBV7-6 and TRBJ2-3 gives the full variable domain: GAGVSQSPRYKVTKRGQDVALRCDPISGHVSLYWYRQALGQGPEFLTYFNYEAQQDKSGLPNDRFSAERPEGSISTLTIQRTEQRDSAMYRCASSLALARGADTQYFGPGTRLTVL.